Detailed here is one T cell receptor beta chain. The antigen is undetermined. RNA extraction was followed by reverse transcription into cDNA, which acted as the sequencing template. Clones were read by immunoSEQ multiplex PCR, and TCRdb kept only the in-frame ones, dropping some. Of 25,000 to 40,000 clones detected, more than 60% appear once; the ten largest clones hold about 19%. The sample comes from a study of CD8+ T cells in alopecia areata. The study team obtained lesional scalp punch biopsies and peripheral blood from alopecia areata patients. PBMC-derived CD4+ and CD8+ T cells were sorted. Study-level findings and limits: Clonality was higher in lesional than normal scalp, especially in alopecia totalis/universalis.

This TCR came from a human donor with alopecia areata. Input material: NKG2D-low CD8+ T cells sorted from blood.

The CDR3 DNA follows: TGTGCCAGCAGCGTTGACTCTTCGATGTCCTACGAGCAGTACTTC. This gives the protein CASSVDSSMSYEQYF. This rearrangement joins TRBV7-9 to TRBJ2-7; D is uncertain. CDR1 SEHNR and CDR2 FQNEAQ come from the germline V gene (reference sequence). V was cut by 5 bases and J by 1 base, with 15 bases left in between. The CDR3 is 15 residues long.